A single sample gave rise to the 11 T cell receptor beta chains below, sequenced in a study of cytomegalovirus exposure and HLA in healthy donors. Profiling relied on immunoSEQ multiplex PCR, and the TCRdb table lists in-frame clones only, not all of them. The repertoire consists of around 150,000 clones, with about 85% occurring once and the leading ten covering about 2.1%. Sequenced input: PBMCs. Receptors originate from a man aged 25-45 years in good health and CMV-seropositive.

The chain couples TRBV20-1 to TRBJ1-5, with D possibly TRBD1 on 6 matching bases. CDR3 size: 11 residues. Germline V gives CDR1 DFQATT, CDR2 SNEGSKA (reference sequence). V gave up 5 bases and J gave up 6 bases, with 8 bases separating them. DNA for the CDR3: TGCAGTGCTTCACAGGGTCAGCCCCAGCATTTT. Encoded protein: CSASQGQPQHF.

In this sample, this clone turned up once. In DNA form, the CDR3 reads TGTGCCACCAGCCCGACCCTAGCTGGGTCGAGCCAGTACTTC. Amino acid sequence: CATSPTLAGSSQYF. The chain is built from TRBV15 and TRBJ2-5; D may be TRBD2 (5 bases). Trimming removed 5 bases from V and 10 bases from J, with 20 bases in between. The CDR3 is 14 residues long. Germline loops: CDR1 LNHNV, CDR2 YYDKDF (reference sequence).

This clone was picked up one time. CDR3 in DNA: TGTGCCTGGAGTGAGGGGAGGTGGGTACGGCCCCAGCATTTT. Translation gives CAWSEGRWVRPQHF. This sequence joins TRBV30 and TRBJ1-5; D perhaps matches TRBD1 (5 bases). Germline V gives CDR1 GTSNPN, CDR2 SVGIG (reference sequence). The germline V and J ends were trimmed by 1 base and 9 bases, with 16 bases remaining between them. The CDR3 runs 14 residues. The full variable domain, rest sourced from reference TRBV30 and TRBJ1-5, is SQTIHQWPATLVQPVGSPLSLECTVEGTSNPNLYWYRQAAGRGLQLLFYSVGIGQISSEVPQNLSASRPQDRQFILSSKKLLLSDSGFYLCAWSEGRWVRPQHFGDGTRLSIL.

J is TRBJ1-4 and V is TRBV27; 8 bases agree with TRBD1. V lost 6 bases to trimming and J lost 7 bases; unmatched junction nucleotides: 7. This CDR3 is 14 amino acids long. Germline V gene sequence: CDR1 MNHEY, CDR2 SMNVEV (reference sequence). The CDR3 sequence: CASRKGQGGEKLFF. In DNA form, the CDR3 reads TGTGCCAGCAGAAAAGGACAGGGTGGTGAAAAACTGTTTTTT.

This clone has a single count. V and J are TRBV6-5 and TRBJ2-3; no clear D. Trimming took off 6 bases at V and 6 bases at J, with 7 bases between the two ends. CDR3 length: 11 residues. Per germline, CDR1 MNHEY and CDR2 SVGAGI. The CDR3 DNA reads TGTGCCAGCAGCCTCACTGATACGCAGTATTTT. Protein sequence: CASSLTDTQYF.

CDR3 region: CASSVQGTMAYEQYF. DNA for the CDR3: TGTGCCAGCAGTGTACAGGGGACCATGGCCTACGAGCAGTACTTC. The chain is built from TRBV6-1 and TRBJ2-7; TRBD1 matches 7 bases. CDR3 size: 15 residues. Germline V gene data show CDR1 as MNHNS and CDR2 as SASEGT. V shed 4 bases and J 2 bases; nucleotides not matched to a gene: 8.

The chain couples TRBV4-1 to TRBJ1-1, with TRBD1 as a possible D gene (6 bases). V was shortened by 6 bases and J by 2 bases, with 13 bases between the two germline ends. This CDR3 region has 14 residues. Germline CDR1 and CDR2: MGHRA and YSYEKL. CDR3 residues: CASRALGGNTEAFF. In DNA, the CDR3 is TGCGCCAGCAGGGCCCTAGGGGGTAACACTGAAGCTTTCTTT.

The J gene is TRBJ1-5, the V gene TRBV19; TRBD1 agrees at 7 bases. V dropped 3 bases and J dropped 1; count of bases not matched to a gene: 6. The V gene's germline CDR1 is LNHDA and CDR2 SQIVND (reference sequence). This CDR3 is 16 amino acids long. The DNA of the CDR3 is TGTGCCAGTAGTATGAGACAGGGTGCGAGCAATCAGCCCCAGCATTTT. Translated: CASSMRQGASNQPQHF. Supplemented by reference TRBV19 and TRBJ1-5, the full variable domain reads DGGITQSPKYLFRKEGQNVTLSCEQNLNHDAMYWYRQDPGQGLRLIYYSQIVNDFQKGDIAEGYSVSREKKESFPLTVTSAQKNPTAFYLCASSMRQGASNQPQHFGDGTRLSIL.

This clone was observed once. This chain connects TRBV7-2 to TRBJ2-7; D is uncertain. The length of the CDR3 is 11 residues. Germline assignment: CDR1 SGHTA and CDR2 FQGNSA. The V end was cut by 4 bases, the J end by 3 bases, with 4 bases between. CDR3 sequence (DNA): TGTGCCAGCAGCTCCTACTACGAGCAGTACTTC. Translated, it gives CASSSYYEQYF.

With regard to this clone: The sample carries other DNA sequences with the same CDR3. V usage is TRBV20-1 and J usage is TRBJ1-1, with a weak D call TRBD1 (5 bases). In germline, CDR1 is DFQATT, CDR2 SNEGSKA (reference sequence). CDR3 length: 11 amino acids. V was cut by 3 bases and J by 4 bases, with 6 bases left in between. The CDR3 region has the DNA TGCAGTGCTAGGGGGCGCACTGAAGCTTTCTTT. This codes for CSARGRTEAFF.

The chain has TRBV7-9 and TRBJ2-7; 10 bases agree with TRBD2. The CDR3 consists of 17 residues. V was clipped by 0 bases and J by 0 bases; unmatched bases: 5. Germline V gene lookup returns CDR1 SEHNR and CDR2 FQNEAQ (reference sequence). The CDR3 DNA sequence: TGTGCCAGCAGCTTAGCGCTTAGCGGGGGGACCTCCTACGAGCAGTACTTC. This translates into CASSLALSGGTSYEQYF.